A selection of T cell receptor beta chains follows, all from one sample in a study of metastatic and nonmetastatic thyroid tumors. TCRdb re-called the PCR reads via MiXCR. The sample carries about 59,000 clones, about 17% recorded once. The material sequenced was blood. Source of these receptors: a male donor with papillary thyroid cancer or a benign thyroid nodule (not recorded which). Some clones in this sample may be carry-over from other donors' samples. CDR3s include the opening cysteine and the closing phenylalanine or tryptophan. The order of the fields is CDR3 protein, J gene, V gene, D gene. D genes are given only for firm matches.

CASSREGAAFF | TRBJ1-1 | TRBV7-9 | TRBD1
CASSLVGQGGEQFF | TRBJ2-1 | TRBV7-3 | TRBD1
CASMGDTYEQYF | TRBJ2-7 | TRBV12-3/TRBV12-4 | NA
CASSHRESSYNSPLHF | TRBJ1-6 | TRBV12-3/TRBV12-4 | NA
CASSYGSGVNQPQHF | TRBJ1-5 | TRBV19 | NA
CSAFREAENTEAFF | TRBJ1-1 | TRBV20-1 | NA
CASSSRADTQYF | TRBJ2-3 | TRBV5-1 | NA
CASSQDWAGIYGYTF | TRBJ1-2 | TRBV3-1 | NA
CASSFRQGSEKLFF | TRBJ1-4 | TRBV12-3/TRBV12-4 | NA
CSGLASARIGAFNEQFF | TRBJ2-1 | TRBV20-1 | NA
CATSELGPSDTQYF | TRBJ2-3 | TRBV24-1 | NA
CASTLSLGTNEKLFF | TRBJ1-4 | TRBV4-1 | NA
CASSPFWPSGEYNEQFF | TRBJ2-1 | TRBV3-1 | TRBD2
CASTQGRSQPQHF | TRBJ1-5 | TRBV7-9 | NA
CASSRGGGFTGELFF | TRBJ2-2 | TRBV7-8 | TRBD2
CASSLEQGIYGYTF | TRBJ1-2 | TRBV5-6 | NA
CASSDDGDRPATGELFF | TRBJ2-2 | TRBV6-1 | NA
CASSLVTASGVEQFF | TRBJ2-1 | TRBV11-1 | TRBD2
CASSEAGNSGANVLTF | TRBJ2-6 | TRBV6-1 | NA
CASSEGQGTRETQYF | TRBJ2-5 | TRBV18 | TRBD1
CASTFGVQGRVAFF | TRBJ1-1 | TRBV12-3/TRBV12-4 | NA
CASSVEAGGGEQYF | TRBJ2-7 | TRBV9 | TRBD2
CASSHTGATNEKLFF | TRBJ1-4 | TRBV6-1 | NA
CASSPTSGRVHEQFF | TRBJ2-1 | TRBV28 | TRBD2
CASSHRDRGPEAFF | TRBJ1-1 | TRBV6-1 | TRBD1
CATSRELLAGTNTGELFF | TRBJ2-2 | TRBV15 | TRBD2
CASSSGFGNQPRHF | TRBJ1-5 | TRBV5-6 | NA
CSASDARRQFF | TRBJ2-1 | TRBV20-1 | NA
CASSIIGETGYTF | TRBJ1-2 | TRBV19 | NA
CATSRDFKPQHF | TRBJ1-5 | TRBV15 | NA
CASSLAKVIAGGPSGELFF | TRBJ2-2 | TRBV7-2 | TRBD2
CASSYSTGNNEKLFF | TRBJ1-4 | TRBV6-5 | NA
CASSQVPGVHSPLHF | TRBJ1-6 | TRBV3-1 | NA
CASSQGVNEQYF | TRBJ2-7 | TRBV6-1 | NA
CDSSASGGSKTEAFF | TRBJ1-1 | TRBV7-2 | TRBD1
CSAYGQGWLLGNYGYTF | TRBJ1-2 | TRBV20-1 | TRBD1
CASSYHGLADDNEQFF | TRBJ2-1 | TRBV6-5 | TRBD2
CASSSLRGRRGDYGYTF | TRBJ1-2 | TRBV7-2 | NA
CASSEESSGRVSYNEQFF | TRBJ2-1 | TRBV2 | TRBD2
CASVPPGQGYNEQFF | TRBJ2-1 | TRBV2 | TRBD1
CASSLIGGSPDTQYF | TRBJ2-3 | TRBV27 | NA
CASSAGLAGQGPGELFF | TRBJ2-2 | TRBV9 | TRBD2
CASSQATGANQPQHF | TRBJ1-5 | TRBV3-1 | TRBD1
CASNPHRGKGYTF | TRBJ1-2 | TRBV12-3/TRBV12-4 | NA
CASRLTGGPGNGELFF | TRBJ2-2 | TRBV12-3/TRBV12-4 | TRBD2
CASSFRGAGYGYTF | TRBJ1-2 | TRBV27 | NA
CASSVGEGTSETQYF | TRBJ2-5 | TRBV9 | TRBD2